The 9 T cell receptor beta chains below come from one sample, sequenced in a study of blood T cell repertoires in COVID-19. TCRdb keeps only in-frame clones here, not all; method: immunoSEQ multiplex PCR. The sample lists more than 95,000 clones, 84% occurring once. Sequencing was performed on peripheral blood. Receptor source: a man aged 60 to 75 with acute or convalescent COVID-19.

In this sample, this clone turned up once. The chain is built from TRBV5-1 and TRBJ2-5; 8 nucleotides match TRBD1. This CDR3 region has 16 residues. V lost 2 bases to trimming and J lost 4 bases; unmatched junction nucleotides: 10. Per the germline V gene, CDR1 is SGHRS and CDR2 is YFSETQ. CDR3 region: CASSLYSGGAGETQYF. The CDR3 DNA reads TGCGCCAGCAGCTTATATTCAGGGGGCGCGGGAGAGACCCAGTACTTC.

The table lists this clone with a count of one. This chain links TRBV10-3 with TRBJ1-2, with unresolved D. The CDR3 sequence is 14 residues long. Germline V gene sequence: CDR1 ENHRY, CDR2 SYGVKD. Trimming removed 2 bases at V and 4 bases at J, with 11 bases between. The CDR3 region has the DNA TGTGCCATCAGTGAGCCGAGGGAAGGCTATGGCTACACCTTC. Translated: CAISEPREGYGYTF.

CDR3 protein: CASSEQGIEYEQYV. The CDR3 DNA follows: TGTGCCAGCAGCGAACAGGGGATAGAGTACGAGCAGTACGTC. This sequence joins TRBV2 and TRBJ2-7, with 7 nucleotides matching TRBD1. The CDR3 loop spans 14 amino acids. The germline V gene has CDR1 SNHLY and CDR2 FYNNEI. V lost 6 bases, J lost 4 bases, and 9 bases stayed unmatched.

This chain connects TRBV29-1 to TRBJ2-1; TRBD2 aligns across 7 bases. J gave up 10 bases and V 7 bases, and 7 bases lay outside the gene matches. Germline values: CDR1 SQVTM, CDR2 ANQGSEA. This CDR3 has 11 residues. The CDR3 bases are TGCAGCGGCGAACTAGCGTTCGAGCAGTTCTTC. It specifies CSGELAFEQFF.

The chain couples TRBV30 to TRBJ1-6; TRBD1 might be the D (6 bases). Germline lookup yields CDR1 GTSNPN and CDR2 SVGIG (reference sequence). This CDR3 has 13 residues. The ends were cut back, 0 bases at V and 7 bases at J, with 7 bases in the middle. The CDR3 sequence is CAWSVQGNSPLHF. The CDR3 nucleotides read TGTGCCTGGAGTGTACAGGGAAATTCACCCCTCCACTTT. The full variable domain, rest sourced from reference TRBV30 and TRBJ1-6, is SQTIHQWPATLVQPVGSPLSLECTVEGTSNPNLYWYRQAAGRGLQLLFYSVGIGQISSEVPQNLSASRPQDRQFILSSKKLLLSDSGFYLCAWSVQGNSPLHFGNGTRLTVT.

Only one count was recorded for this clone. This chain uses TRBV4-1 with TRBJ1-4; no clear D gene. From germline, CDR1 is MGHRA and CDR2 YSYEKL. The CDR3 spans 16 residues. The V gene lost 1 base and the J gene lost 0 bases, with 9 bases spanning the gap. Here the CDR3 reads CASSQAGFATNEKLFF. The CDR3 DNA sequence: TGCGCCAGCAGCCAAGCGGGGTTTGCAACTAATGAAAAACTGTTTTTT.

The genes are TRBV9 and TRBJ2-3, with 9 nucleotides matching TRBD1. J lost 5 bases, V lost 1 base, and 2 bases had no gene match. Germline CDR1 reads SGDLS; CDR2 reads YYNGEE. The CDR3 has 14 amino acids. In nucleotides, the CDR3 is TGTGCCAGCAGCGTAAACAGGGGGCAAGATACGCAGTATTTT. It codes for CASSVNRGQDTQYF.

V is TRBV24-1 and J is TRBJ2-2, with TRBD1 identical over 10 bases. There are 15 residues in the CDR3. Looked up from germline, CDR1 is KGHDR and CDR2 is SFDVKD. After removal of 3 bases from V and 5 bases from J, the junction contained 2 bases not matched to a gene. CDR3 region: CATSDGQGGTGELFF. The CDR3 DNA sequence: TGTGCCACCAGTGATGGACAGGGGGGGACCGGGGAGCTGTTTTTT.

The J gene is TRBJ2-1, the V gene TRBV28; TRBD1 matches 10 bases. This CDR3 is built from 15 residues. The germline V gene encodes CDR1 MDHEN and CDR2 SYDVKM. Germline trimming cut 6 bases from V and 2 bases from J; bases unmatched to any gene: 4. This CDR3 is CASRRGQGAYNEQFF. CDR3 in DNA: TGTGCCAGCAGACGAGGACAGGGGGCCTACAATGAGCAGTTCTTC.